A selection of T cell receptor beta chains follows, all from one sample in a study of blood T cell repertoires in COVID-19. TCRdb keeps only in-frame clones here, not all; method: immunoSEQ multiplex PCR. The sample carries about 260,000 clones, around nine tenths recorded once. The sequencing sample was made of peripheral blood. Receptor source: a woman between 65 and 79 years old with COVID-19, enrolled during active disease. CDR3s include the opening cysteine and the closing phenylalanine or tryptophan. A D gene is named only where the DNA matches it firmly. Some rows have no size entry. The others give once, few or many, or a class for an expanded clone.

v_call	j_call	clone_size	d_call	cdr3_nt	cdr3_aa
TRBV18	TRBJ2-7	.	TRBD1	TGTGCCAGCTCACCGCCGGGACAGGGGGCCTACGAGCAGTACTTC	CASSPPGQGAYEQYF
TRBV19	TRBJ2-1	once	TRBD1	TGTGCCAGTAGTAAGGACAGGGGATTTACAGATGAGCAGTTCTTC	CASSKDRGFTDEQFF
TRBV30	TRBJ2-7	.	TRBD1	TGTGCCTGGAGTGACAGGGGTCTCAGTCCTAACTCCTACGAGCAGTACTTC	CAWSDRGLSPNSYEQYF
TRBV28	TRBJ1-6	.	.	TGTGCCAGCAGGAGTATCCAAGTAAATAATTCACCCCTCCACTTT	CASRSIQVNNSPLHF
TRBV7-9	TRBJ2-5	.	TRBD2	TGTGCCAGCAGCTTAACTAGCGAAGGGACCCAGTACTTC	CASSLTSEGTQYF
TRBV25-1	TRBJ2-3	.	.	TGTGCCAGCAGTGACCCCCCCCGAGATACGCAGTATTTT	CASSDPPRDTQYF
TRBV29-1	TRBJ2-7	.	.	TGCAGCGTTGACCGCGGGATCTTAACCTACGAGCAGTACTTC	CSVDRGILTYEQYF
TRBV2	TRBJ2-5	.	TRBD2	TGTGCCAGCACCCCCCAAGGAGCGGGAGGGCATGAGACCCAGTACTTC	CASTPQGAGGHETQYF
TRBV2	TRBJ1-3	.	.	TGTGCCAGCAGTTTTCGCGGCTCTGGAAACACCATATATTTT	CASSFRGSGNTIYF
TRBV11-2	TRBJ1-1	few	TRBD1	TGTGCCAGCAGCTTTCGGACAGGGCACACTGAAGCTTTCTTT	CASSFRTGHTEAFF
TRBV5-1	TRBJ1-2	.	TRBD1	TGCGCCAGCAGGCCAGGGGGCGCAGAAGGCTACACCTTC	CASRPGGAEGYTF
TRBV5-5	TRBJ2-3	.	TRBD1	TGTGCCAGCAGTTTTACAGGGGGCACTAGCACAGATACGCAGTATTTT	CASSFTGGTSTDTQYF
TRBV19	TRBJ1-5	.	.	TGTGCCAGTAGTACCCGGGGTGGGGTCAATCAGCCCCAGCATTTT	CASSTRGGVNQPQHF
TRBV7-6	TRBJ1-2	.	.	TGTGCCAGCAGCACAGGGAGTGGCTACACCTTC	CASSTGSGYTF
TRBV4-2	TRBJ1-4	few	.	TGTGCCAGCAGCCAAGATCCGCTCCTCGGGGGGCGGAATGAAAAACTGTTTTTT	CASSQDPLLGGRNEKLFF
TRBV5-4	TRBJ2-2	.	TRBD2	TGTGCCAGCAGCTTAGCGGGACCCACCGGGGAGCTGTTTTTT	CASSLAGPTGELFF
TRBV19	TRBJ1-4	.	.	TGTGCCAGTAGCTTTAGTGCAACTAATGAAAAACTGTTTTTT	CASSFSATNEKLFF
TRBV7-2	TRBJ1-6	few	.	TGTGCCAGCAGCTTACGAGGGCAAAATAATTCACCCCTCCACTTT	CASSLRGQNNSPLHF
TRBV10-3	TRBJ2-1	once	.	TGTGCCATCAGTGAAGTGGGAGATGGAGGAGTTGAGCAGTTCTTC	CAISEVGDGGVEQFF
TRBV27	TRBJ1-1	once	.	TGTGCCAGCAGTTTGAAGGACTTGAACACTGAAGCTTTCTTT	CASSLKDLNTEAFF
TRBV2	TRBJ2-1	.	.	TGTGCCAGCAGTGTGGGGGGTGAGCAGTTCTTC	CASSVGGEQFF
TRBV29-1	TRBJ2-7	.	TRBD1	TGCAGCGTTGGGGACAGGGCTAACGAGCAGTACTTC	CSVGDRANEQYF
TRBV6-5	TRBJ2-3	.	TRBD2	TGTGCCAGCGGGGCGGGAGGCACAGATACGCAGTATTTT	CASGAGGTDTQYF
TRBV4-1	TRBJ1-5	few	TRBD1	TGCGCCAGCAGACAGGGGTACGGCAATCAGCCCCAGCATTTT	CASRQGYGNQPQHF
TRBV24-1	TRBJ2-3	.	.	TGTGCCACCAGTGGTATGGGGCCAGATACGCAGTATTTT	CATSGMGPDTQYF
TRBV12-3/TRBV12-4	TRBJ1-5	.	.	TGTGCCAGCAGTCTTGAGCCGGGGCCCCAGCATTTT	CASSLEPGPQHF
TRBV7-9	TRBJ2-2	.	.	TGTGCCAGCAGCCTGCGGGTAACCGGGGAGCTGTTTTTT	CASSLRVTGELFF
TRBV4-3	TRBJ1-4	.	.	TGCGCCAGCAGCCAATCCGGGGAAAAACTGTTTTTT	CASSQSGEKLFF
TRBV7-3	TRBJ2-3	.	.	TGTGCCAGCAGCTTAAGAGGGTCAGATACGCAGTATTTT	CASSLRGSDTQYF
TRBV2	TRBJ2-5	.	.	TGTGCCAGCAGTGACGGGGGGCTAGAGACCCAGTACTTC	CASSDGGLETQYF
TRBV2	TRBJ1-2	.	TRBD1	TGTGCCAGCAGTGAGCAGACAGGGCAAAACTATGGCTACACCTTC	CASSEQTGQNYGYTF
TRBV5-1	TRBJ2-1	.	.	TGCGCCAGCAGCTTGGAACAGATGATATCGAAGGAGCAGTTCTTC	CASSLEQMISKEQFF
TRBV19	TRBJ1-2	.	TRBD1	TGTGCCAGTAGCCTTGACGGGGACAGCCTCTATGGCTACACCTTC	CASSLDGDSLYGYTF
TRBV7-9	TRBJ2-4	.	TRBD1	TGTGCCAGCAGCGAAACGGCCGGGACAGAACTATGGGCCAAAAACATTCAGTACTTC	CASSETAGTELWAKNIQYF
TRBV5-4	TRBJ2-1	.	TRBD2	TGTGCCAGCAGTTACGGACTAGCGGGAGCTGAGCAGTTCTTC	CASSYGLAGAEQFF
TRBV5-1	TRBJ1-2	.	.	TGCGCCAGCAGCGTCGCCCCGGGGGGATCTAACTATGGCTACACCTTC	CASSVAPGGSNYGYTF
TRBV7-9	TRBJ1-1	.	TRBD1	TGTGCCAGCAGCACCCAGGGGGACACTGAAGCTTTCTTT	CASSTQGDTEAFF
TRBV6-4	TRBJ2-1	.	.	TGTGCCAGCAGTGACTCGATACAGGGCTCCTACAATGAGCAGTTCTTC	CASSDSIQGSYNEQFF
TRBV6-5	TRBJ1-5	.	.	TGTGCCAGCAAACCCAGCGGAGATAGCAATCAGCCCCAGCATTTT	CASKPSGDSNQPQHF
TRBV4-1	TRBJ1-5	few	.	TGCGCCAGCGGGGAGAATCAGCCCCAGCATTTT	CASGENQPQHF
TRBV7-2	TRBJ2-7	.	TRBD2	TGTGCCAGCAGCTTAGAGGGGACTAGCGGGAGATACGAGCAGTACTTC	CASSLEGTSGRYEQYF
TRBV6-4	TRBJ1-1	once	.	TGTGCCAGCAGATCGGGGGGCTTGGGAACTGAAGCTTTCTTT	CASRSGGLGTEAFF
TRBV2	TRBJ1-5	.	TRBD1	TGTGCCAGCAGCGGACAGGGGGAACAGCCCCAGCATTTT	CASSGQGEQPQHF
TRBV1	TRBJ1-1	once	.	TGCACCAGCAGCCAGAGGCGACAGGGATGGACTGAAGCTTTCTTT	CTSSQRRQGWTEAFF
TRBV27	TRBJ2-5	.	TRBD1	TGTGCCAGCAGTCCGACAGGGTTGGGGACCCAGTACTTC	CASSPTGLGTQYF
TRBV6-1	TRBJ2-1	.	TRBD2	TGTGCCAGCAGTGAAGGCGCGCGGGAGCCTTGGAATGAGCAGTTCTTC	CASSEGAREPWNEQFF
TRBV3-1/TRBV3-2	TRBJ1-3	.	.	TGTGCCAGCAGCCTAACAGGGTTCTCTGGAAACACCATATATTTT	CASSLTGFSGNTIYF
TRBV7-9	TRBJ2-7	.	TRBD1	TGTGCCAGCAACAAAGGGACAGCCTACGAGCAGTACTTC	CASNKGTAYEQYF
TRBV19	TRBJ2-1	.	TRBD1	TGTGCCAGTAGTATCTGGGACAGAACCAATGAGCAGTTCTTC	CASSIWDRTNEQFF
TRBV6-5	TRBJ1-1	once	.	TGTGCCAGTCAACGACGGGGGGGACGGGCTTTCTTT	CASQRRGGRAFF
TRBV2	TRBJ2-4	.	.	TGTGCCAGCAGGGGAGGGACACCCGTAAACATTCAGTACTTC	CASRGGTPVNIQYF
TRBV18	TRBJ2-5	.	.	TGTGCCAGCTCACCAGGAGTACAAGAGACCCAGTACTTC	CASSPGVQETQYF
TRBV24-1	TRBJ1-1	.	TRBD1	TGTGCCACCAGTGAAGCAGGGGGCCCGAACACTGAAGCTTTCTTT	CATSEAGGPNTEAFF
TRBV5-1	TRBJ1-1	.	TRBD1	TGCGCCAGCTCGACCAGGACAGGGGCCACTGAAGCTTTCTTT	CASSTRTGATEAFF